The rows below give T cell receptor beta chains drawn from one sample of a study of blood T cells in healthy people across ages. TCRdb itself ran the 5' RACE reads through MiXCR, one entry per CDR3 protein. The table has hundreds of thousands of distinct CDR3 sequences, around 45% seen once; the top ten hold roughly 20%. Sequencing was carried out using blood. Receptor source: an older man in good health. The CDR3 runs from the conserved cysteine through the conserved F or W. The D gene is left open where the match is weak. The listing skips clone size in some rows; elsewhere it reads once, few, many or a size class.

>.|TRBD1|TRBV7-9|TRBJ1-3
CASSRYGQGASSGNTIYF
TGTGCCAGCAGCAGATACGGACAGGGGGCGTCCTCTGGAAACACCATATATTTT
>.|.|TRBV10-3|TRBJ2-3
CAISETKDTQYF
TGTGCCATCAGTGAGACGAAGGATACGCAGTATTTT
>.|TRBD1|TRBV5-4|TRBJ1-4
CASSPGSYRGTSNEKLFF
TGTGCCAGCAGCCCTGGGAGTTACAGGGGAACTTCGAATGAAAAACTGTTTTTT
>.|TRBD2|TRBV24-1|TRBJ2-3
CATSVRGGAGDTQYF
TGTGCCACCAGTGTTCGCGGGGGGGCTGGAGATACGCAGTATTTT
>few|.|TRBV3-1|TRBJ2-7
CASSQDPRSGTYEQYF
TGTGCCAGCAGCCAAGATCCTAGGAGCGGAACCTACGAGCAGTACTTC
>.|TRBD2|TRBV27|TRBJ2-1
CAGSMGLAGYNEQFF
TGTGCCGGCAGCATGGGACTAGCAGGCTACAATGAGCAGTTCTTC
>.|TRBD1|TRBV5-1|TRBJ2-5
CASSLVGTDNQETQYF
TGCGCCAGCAGCTTGGTGGGGACAGACAACCAAGAGACCCAGTACTTC
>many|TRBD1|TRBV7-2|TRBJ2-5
CASSLGTGGETQYF
TGCGCCAGCAGCTTGGGGACAGGAGGGGAGACCCAGTACTTC
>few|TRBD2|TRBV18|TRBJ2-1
CASSPMGLAGGTNEQFF
TGTGCCAGCTCACCAATGGGACTAGCGGGAGGGACCAATGAGCAGTTCTTC
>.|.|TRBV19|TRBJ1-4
CASSILGGGGWEKLFF
TGTGCCAGTAGTATCCTCGGCGGGGGAGGTTGGGAAAAACTGTTTTTT
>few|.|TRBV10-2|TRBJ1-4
CASSDRGATNEKLFF
TGCGCCAGCAGTGATCGGGGAGCAACTAATGAAAAACTGTTTTTT
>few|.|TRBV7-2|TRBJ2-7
CASSLGAGSGEQYF
TGTGCCAGCAGCTTAGGGGCAGGGAGTGGGGAGCAGTACTTC